This TCR beta chain was observed in a study of blood T cell repertoires in COVID-19 (dated by TCRdb to the early 2020s). With regard to the full study: Samples from collaborators originated in the United States, Italy and Spain and spanned both the acute and convalescent phases of COVID-19. The prospective study material was composed of cDNA or gDNA derived from T cells, B-cell-depleted T cells, or PBMCs. The dataset comprised deeply sampled blood TCRbeta repertoires from subjects exposed to, actively infected with, or recovered from COVID-19. The repertoires were made available in a free public database intended to serve as a resource for research on the immune response to SARS-CoV-2. The samples were drawn from the first 160 participants of the ongoing ImmuneRACE study and from 1,254 subjects provided by 6 global collaborators. The sample metadata nearly always contained a de-identified subject ID, COVID-19 status, age in years and sex. Where HLA class I and class II types were available, the types were taken from metadata supplied by the sample provider, not from assay-based typing. Study-wide conclusions, independent of this receptor: The amount of clinical and demographic metadata varied by source and participant and was provided uncurated.

The immunoSEQ Assay, a bias-controlled multiplex PCR, was used to amplify TCRbeta CDR3 regions from genomic DNA. The published analysis was carried out like this. Nucleated cell counts per sample were estimated from amplification of reference gene primers within the assay. Sequence reads were collapsed and filtered to measure the absolute abundance of every unique TCRbeta CDR3 rearrangement. For each sample, productive Simpson clonality was calculated as the square root of Simpson's diversity index over productive rearrangements. Sourced from immuneACCESS, this table was stored by TCRdb with only in-frame sequences that have V and J called. A share of the clones is absent; for the studies checked, an unresolved V gene accounts for under half, and the remainder has no known explanation. Clone size and the V and J calls come from that table; the DNA yielded D and trimming. The sample records under 80,000 clones, more than 75% of which are singletons. The ten largest account for approximately 0.99% of the sample.

Collaborating institutions collected whole blood in K2EDTA tubes following their own protocols. For TCRbeta analysis, collaborators shipped samples in one of three forms: frozen whole blood, isolated PBMCs, or DNA extracted from either of those sample types. Of note for this clone: No antigen is known for it. No much larger clone is present one base from it, and per-base qualities are unavailable.

V lost 0 bases and J lost 3 bases; the stretch between them is 6 bases long. For CDR1 and CDR2, the germline V gene (reference sequence) lists LGHDT and YNNKEL. The CDR3 runs 13 residues from the cysteine to the phenylalanine. Of the read, only the CDR3 DNA is kept; its 39 bases are in frame from base 1. The V and J segments used are TRBV3-1 (or the pseudogene TRBV3-2) and TRBJ2-7, with no confident D gene call. Sequences were obtained from peripheral blood. The TCR comes from a man in his 70s with acute or convalescent COVID-19. The CDR3 in this case is CASSQDRFYEQYF. The nucleotides read TGTGCCAGCAGCCAAGATCGTTTCTACGAGCAGTACTTC.